What follows are 29 T cell receptor beta chains derived from one specimen sequenced in a study of blood T cells in healthy people across ages. Through a sample-barcoded 5' primer and a J-beta primer mix, a second PCR was run for roughly 7 to 11 cycles. TCRdb reanalysed the 5' RACE reads using MiXCR and keeps one entry per CDR3 protein. Among about 1.6 million distinct CDR3 sequences, approximately 32% were seen once, and the ten largest hold about 11%. Specimen: blood. Receptors originate from a woman in her 30s in good health.

This clonotype was detected only a few times. The chain links TRBV7-9 to TRBJ1-4; no firm D call. The germline V gene encodes CDR1 SEHNR and CDR2 FQNEAQ (reference sequence). V lost 5 bases and J 12 bases, leaving 10 bases between the germline ends. CDR3 size: 11 residues. CDR3 region: CASSILGELFF. Written as DNA, the CDR3 is TGTGCCAGCAGCATTCTCGGGGAACTGTTTTTT.

This rearrangement joins TRBV27 to TRBJ2-6, with D uncertain. The CDR3 sequence is 16 residues long. The ends were cut back, 0 bases at V and 4 bases at J, with 10 bases in the middle. The germline gives CDR1 MNHEY, CDR2 SMNVEV (reference sequence). This chain's CDR3 is CASSLSGGLGANVLTF. Written as DNA, the CDR3 is TGTGCCAGCAGTTTATCTGGTGGGCTCGGGGCCAACGTCCTGACTTTC. The full variable domain, rest sourced from reference TRBV27 and TRBJ2-6, is EAQVTQNPRYLITVTGKKLTVTCSQNMNHEYMSWYRQDPGLGLRQIYYSMNVEVTDKGDVPEGYKVSRKEKRNFPLILESPSPNQTSLYFCASSLSGGLGANVLTFGAGSRLTVL.

The sample holds a few counts of this clonotype. This rearrangement joins TRBV2 to TRBJ2-5; weak D call: TRBD2 (7 bases). This CDR3 contains 13 residues. Germline CDR1 and CDR2: SNHLY and FYNNEI. The V gene lost 6 bases and the J gene lost 3 bases, with 11 bases spanning the gap. This chain's CDR3 is CASRGGPEETQYF. The CDR3 DNA reads as TGTGCCAGCAGGGGGGGGCCCGAAGAGACCCAGTACTTC.

V gene TRBV10-3 combines with J gene TRBJ2-1; 9 nucleotides match TRBD1. The CDR3 loop spans 16 amino acids. The junction had 5 bases not matched to a gene; V was cut back by 2 bases and J by 3 bases. The germline V gene has CDR1 ENHRY and CDR2 SYGVKD. In DNA, the CDR3 is TGTGCCATCAGTGAGATGACAGGGGGTTTCTACAATGAGCAGTTCTTC. Its protein product is CAISEMTGGFYNEQFF.

This CDR3 reads CASSFPTGTSGRAGLSYNEQFF. In DNA, the CDR3 is TGTGCCAGCAGCTTTCCGACCGGGACTAGCGGGAGGGCAGGCTTGTCCTACAATGAGCAGTTCTTC. This chain joins TRBV11-2 and TRBJ2-1; 16 bases map to TRBD2. The CDR3 totals 22 residues. Germline CDR1 SGHAT, CDR2 FQNNGV. V lost 3 bases to trimming and J lost 1 base; unmatched junction nucleotides: 15.

This clonotype was picked up many times. This sequence joins TRBV4-1 and TRBJ2-5; D is uncertain. The V gene lost 0 bases and the J gene lost 0 bases, with 11 bases spanning the gap. CDR3 length: 16 amino acids. Germline CDR1 MGHRA, CDR2 YSYEKL. The CDR3 DNA reads as TGCGCCAGCAGCCAAGAGGCGGCAGGCCACCAAGAGACCCAGTACTTC. Encoded protein: CASSQEAAGHQETQYF.

In its sample, this clonotype was seen a few times. CDR3 amino acids: CASSPWSHEQYF. The CDR3 coding sequence is TGTGCCAGCAGCCCTTGGTCCCACGAGCAGTACTTC. This chain joins TRBV5-5 and TRBJ2-7; D uncertain. The germline CDR1 and CDR2 sequences are SGHKS and YYEKEE (reference sequence). Trimming shortened V by 4 bases and J by 5 bases, and 10 bases separated the two germline ends. This CDR3 has 12 amino acids.

Remarks on this clonotype: A read error may explain this, as a much larger clone is one base away. The J gene is TRBJ1-4, the V gene TRBV28; D is uncertain. V shed 4 bases and J shed 8 bases, with 14 bases lying between them. Germline V lookup: CDR1 MDHEN, CDR2 SYDVKM. CDR3 length: 14 residues. The CDR3 loop reads CASSSSGRKEKLFF. Written as DNA, the CDR3 is TGTGCCAGCAGTTCTTCAGGCCGGAAGGAAAAACTGTTTTTT.

This clonotype showed up just once. The chain has TRBV29-1 and TRBJ1-1; the match to TRBD1 covers 7 bases. V dropped 3 bases and J dropped 11; count of bases not matched to a gene: 15. Germline CDR1 is SQVTM and CDR2 is ANQGSEA. The CDR3 covers 14 residues. This CDR3 is CSVDRGTVWFVAFF. DNA for the CDR3: TGCAGCGTTGACAGGGGGACCGTCTGGTTTGTTGCTTTCTTT. The entire variable domain, with the rest obtained from reference TRBV29-1 and TRBJ1-1, is as follows: SAVISQKPSRDICQRGTSLTIQCQVDSQVTMMFWYRQQPGQSLTLIATANQGSEATYESGFVIDKFPISRPNLTFSTLTVSNMSPEDSSIYLCSVDRGTVWFVAFFGQGTRLTVV.

This clonotype was counted only a few times. The chain has TRBV7-2 and TRBJ2-5; 10 bases agree with TRBD1. Germline V gene sequence: CDR1 SGHTA, CDR2 FQGNSA. The CDR3 is made up of 13 amino acids. With 4 bases clipped from V and 6 bases from J, the junction kept 2 bases outside the gene matches. CDR3 sequence reads: CASSWDRGQTQYF. The CDR3 nucleotides read TGTGCCAGCAGCTGGGACAGGGGACAGACCCAGTACTTC.

This clonotype was seen many times. V usage is TRBV29-1 and J usage is TRBJ2-1; D unresolved. Germline loops: CDR1 SQVTM, CDR2 ANQGSEA. V lost 2 bases and J 3 bases, leaving 5 bases between the germline ends. The CDR3 spans 12 residues. Written as DNA, the CDR3 is TGCAGCGTTGAACAGCGCTACAATGAGCAGTTCTTC. It codes for CSVEQRYNEQFF.

The V and J genes are TRBV4-1 and TRBJ2-7, with 8 bases aligning to TRBD1. The CDR3 has 19 residues. The trim removed 1 base at V and 6 bases at J, leaving 20 bases unmatched. The V gene's germline CDR1 is MGHRA and CDR2 YSYEKL. Written as DNA, the CDR3 is TGCGCCAGCAGCCAAGGGACCCCGGGACAGGTTACTCCACCCTCCGAGCAGTACTTC. It is translated as CASSQGTPGQVTPPSEQYF.

This sequence joins TRBV19 and TRBJ2-5, with D perhaps matching TRBD1 (6 bases). TRBJ2-7 matches the DNA end more closely, so the J call is doubtful. The CDR3 is 15 amino acids. CDR1 LNHDA and CDR2 SQIVND come from the germline V gene (reference sequence). This chain's CDR3 is CASSPPTGTIYEQYF. CDR3 DNA: TGTGCCAGTAGTCCCCCGACCGGGACAATCTACGAGCAGTACTTC.

The V and J genes are TRBV6-2 or TRBV6-3 and TRBJ2-5; TRBD1 is a possible D gene (5 bases). CDR1 is MNHEY and CDR2 is SVGEGT in the germline V gene. V was shortened by 2 bases and J by 0 bases, with 13 bases between the two germline ends. The CDR3 contains 16 residues. CDR3 DNA sequence: TGTGCCAGCAGTTACGACCCCCGCAGGGACCAAGAGACCCAGTACTTC. This encodes CASSYDPRRDQETQYF.

This clonotype was picked up a small number of times. The gene calls are TRBV20-1 and TRBJ2-3; D remains ambiguous. The CDR3 has 10 amino acids. V gave up 4 bases and J gave up 4 bases, with 3 bases separating them. Per the germline V gene, CDR1 is DFQATT and CDR2 is SNEGSKA (reference sequence). The CDR3 here is CSAISDTQYF. For the CDR3, the DNA is TGCAGTGCTATTTCAGATACGCAGTATTTT.

J is TRBJ2-7 and V is TRBV11-2, with 7 bases lining up with TRBD2. The germline CDR1 and CDR2 sequences are SGHAT and FQNNGV. V lost 10 bases and J lost 2; bases outside the gene matches: 11. This CDR3 is 14 amino acids long. The CDR3 DNA is TGTGCCACCGGGCGGGAGTCGATGGCCTACGAGCAGTACTTC. It yields the protein CATGRESMAYEQYF.

In the case of this clonotype: An end of the junction differs from the germline gene, which may be a read error. The chain carries TRBV7-9 and TRBJ1-1; no reliable D call. Germline V CDR1 and CDR2: SEHNR, FQNEAQ (reference sequence). The length of the CDR3 is 17 residues. CDR3 in amino acids: CSSSLSFLGGGNTEAFF. The CDR3 region has the DNA TGTTCCAGCAGCTTAAGTTTCCTGGGAGGCGGGAACACTGAAGCTTTCTTT.

This clonotype was found a few times. The chain has TRBV24-1 and TRBJ2-3; TRBD2 is a possible D gene (6 bases). Trimming removed 4 bases from V and 10 bases from J, with 14 bases in between. CDR1 is KGHDR, CDR2 SFDVKD, per germline. The CDR3 runs to 13 residues. DNA for the CDR3: TGTGCCACCAGTGACGCAGGGACGGGGGCGCAGTATTTT. Its protein is CATSDAGTGAQYF.

CDR3 sequence: CASSTAKTRLAVTDTQYF. For the CDR3, the DNA is TGTGCCAGCAGCACGGCAAAAACCCGACTAGCGGTCACAGATACGCAGTATTTT. The rearrangement links TRBV7-9 to TRBJ2-3; 9 nucleotides line up with TRBD2. Germline V gene lookup returns CDR1 SEHNR and CDR2 FQNEAQ (reference sequence). This CDR3 region has 18 residues. V lost 5 bases and J lost 2; bases outside the gene matches: 14. Combining the CDR3 with reference TRBV7-9 and TRBJ2-3 gives the whole variable domain DTGVSQNPRHKITKRGQNVTFRCDPISEHNRLYWYRQTLGQGPEFLTYFQNEAQLEKSRLLSDRFSAERPKGSFSTLEIQRTEQGDSAMYLCASSTAKTRLAVTDTQYFGPGTRLTVL.

The genes are TRBV7-2 and TRBJ2-5; 7 nucleotides match TRBD2. This CDR3 comprises 15 residues. Germline CDR1 is SGHTA and CDR2 is FQGNSA. J gave up 5 bases and V 5 bases, and 11 bases lay outside the gene matches. CDR3 nucleotide sequence: TGTGCCAGCAGCCTCGCAGCGGGGCACGGGGAGACCCAGTACTTC. It yields the protein CASSLAAGHGETQYF.

This clonotype came up once. The CDR3 DNA is TGTGCCAGCAGTCAGGGGACCCTCAACTATGGCTACACCTTC. Amino acids: CASSQGTLNYGYTF. The J gene is TRBJ1-2, the V gene TRBV12-3 or TRBV12-4; D perhaps matches TRBD1 (6 bases). Trimming pared 5 bases from V and 2 bases from J, leaving 12 bases between. The CDR3 runs to 14 residues.

A few counts support this clonotype. The chain is built from TRBV28 and TRBJ2-7; D might be TRBD1 (5 bases). The CDR3 has 14 amino acids. CDR1 is MDHEN, CDR2 SYDVKM, per germline. V gave up 6 bases and J gave up 1 base, with 13 bases separating them. The CDR3 region has the DNA TGTGCCAGCAGCCCGATTAGGGGATCCTACGAGCAGTACTTC. It translates to CASSPIRGSYEQYF.

This sequence joins TRBV6-5 and TRBJ2-1, with D possibly TRBD2 on 6 matching bases. Per the germline V gene, CDR1 is MNHEY and CDR2 is SVGAGI. V gave up 5 bases and J gave up 2 bases, with 16 bases separating them. This CDR3 spans 16 amino acids. The chain's CDR3 is CASSKTPGTPYNEQFF. CDR3 nucleotide sequence: TGTGCCAGCAGTAAAACTCCAGGGACTCCCTACAATGAGCAGTTCTTC.

The rearrangement links TRBV20-1 to TRBJ1-4, with a weak D call TRBD1 (6 bases). CDR1 and CDR2 from the germline V gene are DFQATT and SNEGSKA (reference sequence). Trimming stripped 0 bases from V and 4 bases from J, with 9 bases between. The CDR3 loop spans 14 amino acids. The chain's CDR3 is CSARDVRGNEKLFF. The CDR3 DNA is TGCAGTGCTAGAGATGTCAGGGGTAATGAAAAACTGTTTTTT.

The sample holds a few counts of this clonotype. The chain recombines TRBV9 with TRBJ2-1; 15 bases are shared with TRBD2. The germline V gene has CDR1 SGDLS and CDR2 YYNGEE. This CDR3 spans 17 amino acids. The trim removed 4 bases at V and 9 bases at J, leaving 11 bases unmatched. The CDR3 DNA follows: TGTGCCAGCAGCCCACGTCCCGGGACTAGCGGGAGGTTTGAGCAGTTCTTC. Translated, it gives CASSPRPGTSGRFEQFF.

The genes are TRBV4-1 and TRBJ2-5, with D possibly TRBD1 on 6 matching bases. The CDR3 has 17 residues. Germline V gives CDR1 MGHRA, CDR2 YSYEKL. Trimming removed 0 bases from V and 0 bases from J, with 14 bases in between. CDR3 sequence reads: CASSQDLGQMYQETQYF. CDR3 bases: TGCGCCAGCAGCCAAGATCTAGGACAGATGTACCAAGAGACCCAGTACTTC.

The chain links TRBV29-1 to TRBJ1-1, with TRBD1 matching 10 bases. In germline, CDR1 is SQVTM, CDR2 ANQGSEA. This CDR3 is built from 13 residues. The V segment lost 6 bases and the J segment 0 bases; nucleotides outside the gene matches: 1. The chain's CDR3 is CSVTGGLNTEAFF. CDR3 DNA sequence: TGCAGCGTGACAGGGGGCCTGAACACTGAAGCTTTCTTT.

The table lists this clonotype with many counts. The genes are TRBV6-1 and TRBJ2-7; possible D gene TRBD2, 7 bases. The V end was cut by 2 bases, the J end by 2 bases, with 16 bases between. Germline values: CDR1 MNHNS, CDR2 SASEGT. CDR3 length: 16 amino acids. Written as DNA, the CDR3 is TGTGCCAGCAGTGAAATGGGGGCGGGGGCTCCCTACGAGCAGTACTTC. As protein: CASSEMGAGAPYEQYF.

The gene calls are TRBV5-5 and TRBJ1-1; perhaps TRBD1 as D (5 bases). CDR1 SGHKS and CDR2 YYEKEE come from the germline V gene (reference sequence). CDR3 length: 13 amino acids. V was trimmed by 4 bases and J by 11 bases, leaving 18 bases between them. As DNA, the CDR3 is TGTGCCAGCAGCATTTCGGGACGCTCGGACGCTTTCTTT. Amino acids: CASSISGRSDAFF. Combining the CDR3 with reference TRBV5-5 and TRBJ1-1 gives the whole variable domain DAGVTQSPTHLIKTRGQQVTLRCSPISGHKSVSWYQQVLGQGPQFIFQYYEKEERGRGNFPDRFSARQFPNYSSELNVNALLLGDSALYLCASSISGRSDAFFGQGTRLTVV.